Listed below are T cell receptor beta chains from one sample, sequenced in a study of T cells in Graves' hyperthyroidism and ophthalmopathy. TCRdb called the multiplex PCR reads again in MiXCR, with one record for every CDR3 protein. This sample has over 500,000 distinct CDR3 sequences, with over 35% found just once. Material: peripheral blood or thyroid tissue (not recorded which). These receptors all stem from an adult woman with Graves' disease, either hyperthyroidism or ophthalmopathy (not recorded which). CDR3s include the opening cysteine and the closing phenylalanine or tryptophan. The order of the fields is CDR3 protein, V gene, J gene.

CSAPVRDEETQYF,TRBV20-1,TRBJ2-5
CSAYTRDTGRYGYTF,TRBV20-1,TRBJ1-2
CSARAQGESYRELFF,TRBV20-1,TRBJ2-2
CASRLFPGNTGELFF,TRBV6-1,TRBJ2-2
CASSSGNYFPFYEQHF,TRBV7-9,TRBJ2-7
CASSVGVGGYTF,TRBV9,TRBJ1-2
CASSLARNYGYTF,TRBV11-1,TRBJ1-2
CASSQGREAFF,TRBV13,TRBJ1-1
CASSVGSGGYQPQHF,TRBV9,TRBJ1-5
CSAPRTGTYGYTF,TRBV29-1,TRBJ1-2
CASSLDRDDGKLFF,TRBV7-3,TRBJ1-4
CAIGSLSYEQYF,TRBV10-3,TRBJ2-7
CSLAGNSNEKLFF,TRBV20-1,TRBJ1-4
CASSPSVGNYGYTF,TRBV18,TRBJ1-2